The rows below give T cell receptor beta chains drawn from one sample of a study of blood T cell repertoires in COVID-19. Produced via immunoSEQ multiplex PCR; TCRdb's table is partial and in-frame only. The profile shows around 150,000 clones, around four fifths of them singletons. Source material: peripheral blood. The source of these receptors is a woman older than 75 with acute or convalescent COVID-19. The CDR3 runs from the conserved cysteine through the conserved F or W. The D gene is left open where the match is weak. Where a row states a size, it is once, few, many or the class of an expanded clone; other rows omit it.

size	D	J	V	CDR3	DNA
-	TRBD1	TRBJ2-3	TRBV4-2	CASSQETGGTDTQYF	TGTGCCAGCAGCCAAGAAACAGGGGGCACAGATACGCAGTATTTT
-	-	TRBJ1-2	TRBV4-3	CASSPGQGNYGYTF	TGCGCCAGCAGCCCAGGGCAGGGGAACTATGGCTACACCTTC
-	TRBD1	TRBJ2-7	TRBV7-2	CASSSQGQGGGLSDEQYF	TGTGCCAGCAGCTCCCAGGGACAGGGGGGTGGCTTAAGCGACGAGCAGTACTTC
-	TRBD1	TRBJ2-2	TRBV3-1/TRBV3-2	CASSPRPGQGADTGELFF	TGTGCCAGCAGCCCCCGCCCAGGACAGGGGGCGGATACCGGGGAGCTGTTTTTT
-	-	TRBJ1-5	TRBV9	CASSVVYDSPQHF	TGTGCCAGCAGCGTAGTCTACGACAGTCCCCAGCATTTT
-	-	TRBJ1-1	TRBV6-1	CASSELVGRANGAFF	TGTGCCAGCAGTGAACTGGTGGGCAGGGCGAATGGCGCTTTCTTT
-	TRBD2	TRBJ2-1	TRBV30	CAWTRLAGAFF	TGTGCCTGGACACGACTAGCGGGAGCGTTCTTC
-	-	TRBJ1-6	TRBV12-3/TRBV12-4	CASSTHSNSPLHF	TGTGCCAGCAGTACCCACTCGAATTCACCCCTCCACTTT
-	-	TRBJ2-7	TRBV7-9	CASSLGTAGTYEQYF	TGTGCCAGCAGCTTAGGTACCGCGGGAACCTACGAGCAGTACTTC
once	TRBD1	TRBJ1-5	TRBV7-2	CASSLNRGWPPYSNQPQHF	TGTGCCAGCAGCTTGAACAGGGGGTGGCCACCTTATAGCAATCAGCCCCAGCATTTT
once	TRBD1	TRBJ1-2	TRBV9	CASSVGFRDSTNYGYTF	TGTGCCAGCAGCGTAGGTTTTAGGGACAGTACTAACTATGGCTACACCTTC